The 5 T cell receptor beta chains listed next were all sequenced from one sample in a study of spatial heterogeneity in lung cancer. Time point given: sample taken at primary tumor resection. Frozen PBMC, nontumor lung or tumor provided whole RNA, which was sequenced unsorted. TCRdb re-derived calls from the 5' RACE reads in MiXCR, one entry per CDR3 protein. The data contain about 25,000 distinct CDR3 sequences, about 7% of them singletons. This specimen was PBMCs, taken at surgery. These receptors were taken from a male donor with early-stage non-small cell lung cancer.

This clonotype was recorded at least ten times. The rearrangement joins TRBV15 to TRBJ2-3; possibly TRBD2 for D (5 bases). CDR3 length: 15 residues. Germline lookup yields CDR1 LNHNV and CDR2 YYDKDF (reference sequence). The V end lost 2 bases, the J end lost 9 bases, and 18 bases lay between the germline ends. The CDR3 nucleotides read TGTGCCACCAGCAGATCCCGAGGGCTTCTGGAAACGCAGTATTTT. Protein product: CATSRSRGLLETQYF.

The rearrangement joins TRBV6-1 to TRBJ1-2; TRBD1 matches at 7 bases. V lost 6 bases and J lost 8; bases outside the gene matches: 9. The CDR3 totals 13 residues. Looked up from germline, CDR1 is MNHNS and CDR2 is SASEGT. CDR3 region: CASSATGTMGYTF. DNA of the CDR3: TGTGCCAGCAGCGCGACAGGGACGATGGGCTACACCTTC.

The sample holds many counts of this clonotype. The chain combines TRBV20-1 with TRBJ2-1; tentatively, D is TRBD2 (5 bases). The CDR3 is made up of 14 amino acids. The V gene lost 2 bases and the J gene lost 3 bases, with 11 bases spanning the gap. CDR1 DFQATT and CDR2 SNEGSKA come from the germline V gene (reference sequence). The CDR3 DNA reads TGCAGTGCTAGACCGGGAATAGACTACAATGAGCAGTTCTTC. It yields the protein CSARPGIDYNEQFF.

This clonotype was seen a few times. This chain uses TRBV6-6 with TRBJ2-1; the D gene is possibly TRBD2 (5 bases). The V end was cut by 2 bases, the J end by 2 bases, with 10 bases between. This CDR3 has 15 amino acids. Germline V gene lookup returns CDR1 MNHNY and CDR2 SVGAGI (reference sequence). CDR3 bases: TGTGCCAGCAGTTACCCCGTCGGGGCCTACAATGAGCAGTTCTTC. Translating it yields CASSYPVGAYNEQFF.

The sample holds many counts of this clonotype. This sequence joins TRBV2 and TRBJ2-1; possibly TRBD2 for D (5 bases). CDR1 is SNHLY and CDR2 is FYNNEI in the germline V gene. The CDR3 has 15 amino acids. Trimming took off 6 bases at V and 8 bases at J, with 20 bases between the two ends. CDR3 DNA: TGTGCCAGCAGGCCGGGATTTATAGAATTCGATGAGCAGTTCTTC. It codes for CASRPGFIEFDEQFF.